This is a list of T cell receptor beta chains from one sample in a study of T cell responses to AZD1222 COVID-19 vaccine. The method was immunoSEQ multiplex PCR; TCRdb's version includes in-frame clones alone and lacks a portion of them. This sample has about 180,000 clones, with approximately 86% found just once. This material consisted of peripheral blood, taken on day 0 of AZD1222 vaccination. The receptors stem from an adult in good health. Both conserved end residues are part of each CDR3.

J gene: TRBJ2-2; V gene: TRBV3-1/TRBV3-2; CDR3 protein: CASSPFLPGELFF
J gene: TRBJ1-2; V gene: TRBV24-1; CDR3 protein: CATPSGYTF
J gene: TRBJ2-7; V gene: TRBV24-1; CDR3 protein: CATSDPSPGTGSSYEQYF
J gene: TRBJ1-5; V gene: TRBV6-1; CDR3 protein: CASSDNLGTGGSYSNQPQHF
J gene: TRBJ1-5; V gene: TRBV3-1/TRBV3-2; CDR3 protein: CASSLGTGGNQPQHF
J gene: TRBJ2-7; V gene: TRBV6-5; CDR3 protein: CASSYGESRGGYEQYF
J gene: TRBJ1-5; V gene: TRBV5-1; CDR3 protein: CASSLGGSWQVDPQHF
J gene: TRBJ1-5; V gene: TRBV20-1; CDR3 protein: CSARAGTPQHF
J gene: TRBJ1-5; V gene: TRBV5-6; CDR3 protein: CASSLGGLGNQPQHF
J gene: TRBJ2-7; V gene: TRBV10-2; CDR3 protein: CASSERAGTYF
J gene: TRBJ1-2; V gene: TRBV7-2; CDR3 protein: CASRQMIEPGYTF
J gene: TRBJ1-1; V gene: TRBV3-1/TRBV3-2; CDR3 protein: CASSQDMITGRLNTEAFF
J gene: TRBJ1-6; V gene: TRBV6-2/TRBV6-3; CDR3 protein: CASSYLQGNSPLHF
J gene: TRBJ1-2; V gene: TRBV15; CDR3 protein: CATSRGVRDYGYTF
J gene: TRBJ2-7; V gene: TRBV11-2; CDR3 protein: CASSPISRRAGYEQYF
J gene: TRBJ2-1; V gene: TRBV9; CDR3 protein: CASSVGTSGPDEQFF
J gene: TRBJ1-1; V gene: TRBV10-3; CDR3 protein: CAINLKLNTEAFF
J gene: .; V gene: TRBV6-5; CDR3 protein: CASGHQRYEQYF
J gene: TRBJ2-3; V gene: TRBV3-1/TRBV3-2; CDR3 protein: CASSLTQRGRADTQYF
J gene: TRBJ1-1; V gene: TRBV19; CDR3 protein: CASSFGGMNTEAFF
J gene: TRBJ1-4; V gene: TRBV9; CDR3 protein: CASSGTQQTTGANEKLFF
J gene: TRBJ1-2; V gene: TRBV30; CDR3 protein: CAWRAKLVGYTF
J gene: TRBJ1-4; V gene: TRBV2; CDR3 protein: CASSEGWGREKLFF
J gene: TRBJ2-7; V gene: TRBV5-5; CDR3 protein: CASSLRSPGLGGYEQYF
J gene: TRBJ2-7; V gene: TRBV5-1; CDR3 protein: CASSRGQGNEQYF
J gene: TRBJ1-2; V gene: TRBV7-3; CDR3 protein: CASSSQGLYGYTF
J gene: TRBJ1-1; V gene: TRBV6-5; CDR3 protein: CASSYRAGNTEAFF
J gene: TRBJ2-1; V gene: TRBV7-9; CDR3 protein: CASSLQGAIDNEQFF
J gene: TRBJ1-1; V gene: TRBV28; CDR3 protein: CATQGRLNTEAFF
J gene: TRBJ1-5; V gene: TRBV12-3/TRBV12-4; CDR3 protein: CASSLAPDQPQHF
J gene: TRBJ1-5; V gene: TRBV5-6; CDR3 protein: CASSGQGRQPQHF
J gene: TRBJ2-1; V gene: TRBV9; CDR3 protein: CASSPVGGWDNEQFF
J gene: TRBJ2-3; V gene: TRBV19; CDR3 protein: CASSTGGDTQYF
J gene: TRBJ2-5; V gene: TRBV4-1; CDR3 protein: CASADPDRGYQETQYF
J gene: TRBJ2-7; V gene: TRBV9; CDR3 protein: CASSLRTGLSYEQYF
J gene: TRBJ2-1; V gene: TRBV7-8; CDR3 protein: CASSLEIYYNEQFF
J gene: TRBJ1-5; V gene: TRBV7-2; CDR3 protein: CASSVRGWDRGGNQPQHF
J gene: TRBJ1-2; V gene: TRBV6-5; CDR3 protein: CASSYSSPDKYGYTF
J gene: TRBJ2-3; V gene: TRBV29-1; CDR3 protein: CSVEPARGRTDTQYF